Below are 5 T cell receptor beta chains sequenced from a single sample in a study of blood T cell repertoires in COVID-19. Sequencing was performed with immunoSEQ multiplex PCR; in TCRdb, only in-frame clones are kept and a portion is missing. The table lists about 160,000 clones, 90% to 95% of them singletons. The sample consisted of peripheral blood. The receptor set was obtained from a woman aged 45-65 years with acute or convalescent COVID-19.

In regard to this clone: Compared with germline, one end of the junction differs, possibly owing to a read error. The chain links TRBV15 to TRBJ1-5; TRBD1 matches at 10 bases. Germline CDR1 is LNHNV and CDR2 is YYDKDF (reference sequence). This CDR3 comprises 13 residues. The CDR3 nucleotides read TGTGCCACCAGCAGAGGGGACAGGGGCCTTCTTTATTTT. The encoded protein is CATSRGDRGLLYF.

This chain links TRBV6-1 with TRBJ1-6, with a possible D match to TRBD1 (5 bases). Germline CDR1 is MNHNS and CDR2 is SASEGT. This CDR3 contains 14 residues. Trimming pared 2 bases from V and 5 bases from J, leaving 7 bases between. The CDR3 nucleotides are TGTGCCAGCAGTGAAATGGGGCATAATTCACCCCTCCACTTT. This sequence encodes CASSEMGHNSPLHF.

The chain links TRBV5-6 to TRBJ2-2, with a tentative D call TRBD1 (6 bases). With 0 bases removed from V and 6 bases from J, the gap between germline ends came to 12 bases. The germline gives CDR1 SGHDT, CDR2 YYEEEE. CDR3 length: 15 residues. The CDR3 DNA follows: TGTGCCAGCAGCTTGGTCGGGACAAGGGCCGGGGAGCTGTTTTTT. It yields the protein CASSLVGTRAGELFF.

The CDR3 sequence is CASSEFMTSGGDETQYF. The CDR3 bases are TGTGCCAGCAGTGAATTTATGACTAGCGGGGGGGATGAGACCCAGTACTTC. V gene TRBV6-1 combines with J gene TRBJ2-5; TRBD2 aligns across 14 bases. The germline V gene has CDR1 MNHNS and CDR2 SASEGT. The trim removed 2 bases at V and 5 bases at J, leaving 7 bases unmatched. This CDR3 has 17 residues.

The chain uses TRBV7-2 and TRBJ2-7; D is unresolved. The V gene lost 1 base and the J gene lost 0 bases, with 7 bases spanning the gap. Germline V gene sequence: CDR1 SGHTA, CDR2 FQGNSA. The CDR3 is 14 amino acids. The CDR3 DNA is TGTGCCAGCAGCTTAGAAATAGCCTCCTACGAGCAGTACTTC. Protein product: CASSLEIASYEQYF.